The source of this T cell receptor (beta chain) is a study of Ad26.COV2.S vaccination and SARS-CoV-2 variants. Study-wide results and limits: An underestimation of total T cell responses may have resulted from the TCR breadth and depth analyses. Relative to placebo recipients, vaccine recipients exhibited elevated spike-specific TCR breadth.

This table comes from immunoSEQ multiplex PCR, and its TCRdb copy is limited to in-frame clones, with some not included. The profile shows over 450,000 clones, about 89% of them singletons. Germline loops: CDR1 MNHNY, CDR2 SVGAGI (reference sequence). This CDR3 contains 13 residues. V gave up 6 bases and J gave up 5 bases; unmatched junction bases: 5. Treatment in this sample: approximately 18 received Ad26.COV2.S at low or high dose, single or two shots; 5 received placebo; per-sample allocation not given. Vaccine and placebo recipients were sampled on day 63 after the first injection. An Ad26 vector expressing Wuhan-strain SARS-CoV-2 spike served as the vaccine. Comment on this clone: No antigen is known for it.

The sample consisted of peripheral blood, taken in a trial of Ad26.COV2.S vaccine versus placebo. The sequence came from a person between 18 and 65 years old who received the Ad26.COV2.S COVID-19 vaccine or a placebo. The V and J genes are TRBV6-6 and TRBJ2-5; TRBD2 agrees at 8 bases. The CDR3 DNA reads as TGTGCCAGCAGCCCCAGCGGGAGCGAGACCCAGTACTTC. Protein product: CASSPSGSETQYF.